This TCR beta chain originates from a study of T cells after yellow fever vaccination. Overall study findings and caveats: Some clonotypes were seen in both the CD4 and the CD8 compartments. These made up a small share and likely arose from convergent recombination.

CDR3 length: 16 residues. V lost 2 bases to trimming and J lost 1 base; unmatched junction nucleotides: 8. Germline lookup yields CDR1 MGHRA and CDR2 YSYEKL. To note about this clonotype: No antigen is known for it.

TCRdb reanalysed the 5' RACE reads using MiXCR and keeps one entry per CDR3 protein. The sample consists of approximately 340,000 distinct CDR3 sequences, over 8% of them appearing once. Sequences were derived from PBMCs, sampled on the day of the first yellow fever vaccination. The TCR originated in a man between 18 and 35 years old who received the YFV17D yellow fever vaccine. The chain uses TRBV4-1 and TRBJ2-7; 7 bases fit TRBD1. The CDR3 nucleotides are TGCGCCAGCAGCCAAAACGACAGGGCGGTATCCTACGAGCAGTACTTC. Translating it yields CASSQNDRAVSYEQYF.